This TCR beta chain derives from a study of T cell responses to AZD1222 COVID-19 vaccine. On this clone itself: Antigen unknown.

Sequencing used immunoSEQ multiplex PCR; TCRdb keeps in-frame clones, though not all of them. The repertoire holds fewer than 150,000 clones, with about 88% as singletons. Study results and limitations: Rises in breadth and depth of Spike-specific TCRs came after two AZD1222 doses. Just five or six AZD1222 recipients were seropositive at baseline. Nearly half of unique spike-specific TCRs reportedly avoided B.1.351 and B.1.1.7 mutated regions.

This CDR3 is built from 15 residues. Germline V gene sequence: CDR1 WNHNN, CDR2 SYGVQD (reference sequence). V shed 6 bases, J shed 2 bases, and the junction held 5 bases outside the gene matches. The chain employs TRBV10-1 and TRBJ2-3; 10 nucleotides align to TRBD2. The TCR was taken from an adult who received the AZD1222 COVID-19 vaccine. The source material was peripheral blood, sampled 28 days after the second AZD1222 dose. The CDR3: CASSVLAGDTDTQYF. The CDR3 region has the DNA TGCGCCAGCAGCGTCCTAGCGGGGGACACAGATACGCAGTATTTT.